These 27 T cell receptor beta chains came from one sample sequenced in a study of T cells after yellow fever vaccination. TCRdb processed the 5' RACE reads anew with MiXCR; each CDR3 protein has one entry. The table has roughly 140,000 distinct CDR3 sequences, less than 9.5% seen once. Sequenced material: CD4+ T cells sorted from PBMCs, taken 5 days after the yellow fever booster vaccination. These receptor sequences come from a man under 40 who received the YFV17D yellow fever vaccine.

Worth noting for this clonotype: It may be a read error: a sequence one base away is much more abundant. V usage is TRBV19 and J usage is TRBJ2-7; D may be TRBD2 (6 bases). The V end lost 5 bases, the J end lost 6 bases, and 14 bases lay between the germline ends. The CDR3 is 13 amino acids. In germline, CDR1 is LNHDA, CDR2 SQIVND (reference sequence). The CDR3 reads CASSFGGFGEQYF. The CDR3 coding sequence is TGTGCCAGTAGTTTCGGGGGATTCGGCGAGCAGTACTTC.

This clonotype was detected many times. The V gene is TRBV6-6, the J gene TRBJ2-1; no definite D call. CDR1 and CDR2 from the germline V gene are MNHNY and SVGAGI (reference sequence). The CDR3 is 12 amino acids. Trimming cost V 7 bases and J 8 bases, with 12 bases left between them. CDR3 protein: CASTPWVHEQFF. DNA for the CDR3: TGTGCCAGCACCCCTTGGGTACATGAGCAGTTCTTC.

This clonotype was observed at least ten times. This sequence joins TRBV5-1 and TRBJ2-2; D possibly corresponds to TRBD1 (6 bases). There are 15 residues in the CDR3. V was pared by 2 bases and J by 1 base, with 9 bases between. Germline-derived CDR1 and CDR2 are SGHRS and YFSETQ. The CDR3 coding sequence is TGCGCCAGCAGCTTTCGGACAGAGAACACCGGGGAGCTGTTTTTT. This gives the protein CASSFRTENTGELFF.

Of note for this clonotype: The junction differs from germline at one of its ends, possibly a read error. The chain employs TRBV3-1 and TRBJ2-6, with a possible D match to TRBD2 (7 bases). Germline V gene sequence: CDR1 LGHDT, CDR2 YNNKEL (reference sequence). The CDR3 consists of 17 residues. The CDR3 nucleotides read TGTGCCAGCACCCAAAGGGGGAGGGTGTCTGGGGCCAACGTCCTGACTTTC. Translated: CASTQRGRVSGANVLTF.

This clonotype was detected many times. The rearrangement uses TRBV12-3 or TRBV12-4 and TRBJ2-7; TRBD1 aligns across 7 bases. This CDR3 region has 14 residues. Germline trimming cut 6 bases from V and 2 bases from J; bases unmatched to any gene: 7. The chain's CDR3 is CASSRGQIAYEQYF. CDR3 nucleotides: TGTGCCAGCAGCAGGGGACAGATTGCCTACGAGCAGTACTTC.

This clonotype was seen only a few times. The V call is TRBV5-6, the J call TRBJ2-5; D might be TRBD1 or TRBD2, each matching 5 bases. This CDR3 has 14 residues. Per germline, CDR1 SGHDT and CDR2 YYEEEE. Trimming pared 5 bases from V and 0 bases from J, leaving 11 bases between. The CDR3 bases are TGTGCCAGCAGACCTGGGACGAACCAAGAGACCCAGTACTTC. Translating gives CASRPGTNQETQYF.

This clonotype was recorded at least ten times. The chain links TRBV9 to TRBJ1-6; D gene uncertain. CDR1 is SGDLS, CDR2 YYNGEE, per germline. The CDR3 sequence is 18 residues long. Trimming shortened V by 3 bases and J by 5 bases, and 21 bases separated the two germline ends. CDR3 sequence reads: CASSASTGSSLNNSPLHF. CDR3 sequence (DNA): TGTGCCAGCAGCGCATCGACCGGATCTTCACTCAATAATTCACCCCTCCACTTT.

This clonotype was found many times. The CDR3 sequence is CASSATPGTSGTTDTQYF. The DNA for the CDR3 is TGTGCCAGCAGTGCCACCCCCGGGACTAGCGGGACCACAGATACGCAGTATTTT. V gene TRBV11-2 combines with J gene TRBJ2-3; 13 bases are shared with TRBD2. Germline trimming cut 6 bases from V and 2 bases from J; bases unmatched to any gene: 11. CDR1 and CDR2 (germline): SGHAT, FQNNGV. The CDR3 sequence is 18 residues long.

This clonotype came up many times. A junction boundary mismatches the germline segment, possibly from a read error. The rearrangement uses TRBV6-4 and TRBJ2-1, with D tentatively TRBD1 (5 bases). CDR1 is MRHNA, CDR2 SNTAGT, per germline. This CDR3 is built from 13 residues. The CDR3 nucleotides are TGTGCCAGCAGTGTTGCAGGGTACAGTGAGCAGTTCTTC. Its protein product is CASSVAGYSEQFF.

This clonotype was seen many times. The chain carries TRBV12-3 or TRBV12-4 and TRBJ2-2; 8 bases are shared with TRBD2. V dropped 7 bases and J dropped 5; count of bases not matched to a gene: 9. This CDR3 comprises 15 residues. As DNA, the CDR3 is TGTGCCAGCACCTCGGGAGGGGCGGGGACCGGGGAGCTGTTTTTT. Protein: CASTSGGAGTGELFF.

In this sample, this clonotype turned up many times. V and J are TRBV5-1 and TRBJ2-4, with D perhaps matching TRBD2 (5 bases). The CDR3 loop spans 14 amino acids. Germline V CDR1 and CDR2: SGHRS, YFSETQ. V gave up 0 bases and J gave up 7 bases, with 11 bases separating them. CDR3 sequence: CASSLERVGNIQYF. The CDR3 region has the DNA TGCGCCAGCAGCTTGGAGAGGGTCGGCAACATTCAGTACTTC.

This clonotype was counted between two and nine times. The J gene is TRBJ2-3, the V gene TRBV30; D perhaps matches TRBD2 (5 bases). Trimming took 3 bases from V and 1 from J, leaving 8 bases between them. The germline gives CDR1 GTSNPN, CDR2 SVGIG (reference sequence). CDR3 length: 13 amino acids. CDR3 sequence reads: CAWRDLGTDTQYF. Here the CDR3 DNA reads TGTGCCTGGAGGGACTTAGGCACAGATACGCAGTATTTT.

This clonotype was counted ten times or more. The V call is TRBV14, the J call TRBJ2-1; TRBD2 matches 11 bases. V was clipped by 2 bases and J by 8 bases; unmatched bases: 14. Germline lookup yields CDR1 SGHDN and CDR2 FVKESK. The CDR3 loop spans 18 amino acids. CDR3 amino acids: CASSQLTFSGRARYEQFF. As DNA, the CDR3 is TGTGCCAGCAGCCAACTTACGTTTAGCGGGAGGGCAAGGTATGAGCAGTTCTTC. The full variable domain, completed using reference TRBV14 and TRBJ2-1, is EAGVTQFPSHSVIEKGQTVTLRCDPISGHDNLYWYRRVMGKEIKFLLHFVKESKQDESGMPNNRFLAERTGGTYSTLKVQPAELEDSGVYFCASSQLTFSGRARYEQFFGPGTRLTVL.

There are many counts of this clonotype. The V and J genes are TRBV7-2 and TRBJ2-1, with 7 bases that match TRBD1. The CDR3 sequence is 14 residues long. Germline values: CDR1 SGHTA, CDR2 FQGNSA. Trimming took 5 bases from V and 12 from J; bases not matched to a gene: 13. The CDR3 DNA reads TGTGCCAGCAGCCCGAGCCGACAGGGACGGGGGCAGTTCTTC. Translated: CASSPSRQGRGQFF. The variable domain in full, with the rest retrieved from reference TRBV7-2 and TRBJ2-1, is GAGVSQSPSNKVTEKGKDVELRCDPISGHTALYWYRQSLGQGLEFLIYFQGNSAPDKSGLPSDRFSAERTGGSVSTLTIQRTQQEDSAVYLCASSPSRQGRGQFFGPGTRLTVL.

This clonotype showed up many times. The gene calls are TRBV28 and TRBJ2-2; TRBD2 matches at 13 bases. The junction had 11 bases not matched to a gene; V was cut back by 3 bases and J by 7 bases. CDR3 length: 18 residues. Germline V lookup: CDR1 MDHEN, CDR2 SYDVKM. CDR3 sequence: CASSFGVGLAGADGELFF. CDR3 coding DNA: TGTGCCAGCAGTTTTGGGGTTGGACTAGCGGGAGCTGACGGGGAGCTGTTTTTT.

This clonotype was detected ten times or more. The chain uses TRBV2 and TRBJ1-4; D call uncertain. V lost 2 bases and J lost 0, with 7 bases in between. The CDR3 length is 15 residues. CDR1 is SNHLY, CDR2 FYNNEI, per germline. CDR3 nucleotide sequence: TGTGCCAGCAGTGAATTGGGAACAACTAATGAAAAACTGTTTTTT. It specifies CASSELGTTNEKLFF. Filled out from reference TRBV2 and TRBJ1-4, the complete variable domain reads EPEVTQTPSHQVTQMGQEVILRCVPISNHLYFYWYRQILGQKVEFLVSFYNNEISEKSEIFDDQFSVERPDGSNFTLKIRSTKLEDSAMYFCASSELGTTNEKLFFGSGTQLSVL.

This clonotype came up many times. The rearrangement uses TRBV5-1 and TRBJ1-2, with unresolved D. CDR3 size: 14 residues. Trimming pared 7 bases from V and 4 bases from J, leaving 17 bases between. The germline V gene has CDR1 SGHRS and CDR2 YFSETQ. The CDR3 bases are TGCGCCAGCCCCTGTCCCAGTGAGCCCTATGGCTACACCTTC. This gives the protein CASPCPSEPYGYTF.

V usage is TRBV5-8 and J usage is TRBJ1-5, with D uncertain. Trimming shortened V by 1 base and J by 9 bases, and 20 bases separated the two germline ends. The CDR3 covers 16 residues. The germline gives CDR1 SGHTS, CDR2 YDEGEE. The CDR3 sequence: CASSLSGAGIPGPQHF. The CDR3 DNA follows: TGTGCCAGCAGCTTGTCAGGAGCCGGGATCCCCGGGCCCCAGCATTTT.

This clonotype was counted many times. The chain uses TRBV29-1 and TRBJ2-7; perhaps TRBD2 as D (5 bases). The CDR3 sequence is 10 residues long. V lost 5 bases, J lost 7 bases, and 9 bases lay in between. Germline CDR1 and CDR2: SQVTM and ANQGSEA. CDR3 bases: TGCAGCGTTCGAGGCGGGGAGCAGTACTTC. This gives the protein CSVRGGEQYF.

This clonotype was seen more than once but under ten times. V gene TRBV28 combines with J gene TRBJ2-2; D is uncertain. The V end lost 4 bases, the J end lost 1 base, and 19 bases lay between the germline ends. Germline CDR1 and CDR2: MDHEN and SYDVKM. The CDR3 has 18 amino acids. The chain's CDR3 is CASSSYPGRRGNTGELFF. The CDR3 DNA reads TGTGCCAGCAGTTCCTACCCTGGCCGTCGTGGGAACACCGGGGAGCTGTTTTTT.

At least ten counts were recorded for this clonotype. The rearrangement uses TRBV6-2 or TRBV6-3 and TRBJ2-2; 10 nucleotides align to TRBD2. From germline, CDR1 is MNHEY and CDR2 SVGEGT. This CDR3 has 15 residues. Losses at the gene ends were 6 bases for V and 3 bases for J; bases not matched to a gene: 4. The CDR3 region is CASSRTSGHTGELFF. CDR3 nucleotides: TGTGCCAGCAGCCGGACTAGCGGACACACCGGGGAGCTGTTTTTT.

The chain uses TRBV6-2 or TRBV6-3 and TRBJ2-7, with TRBD2 matching over 11 bases. V dropped 10 bases and J dropped 2; count of bases not matched to a gene: 7. CDR1 and CDR2 (germline): MNHEY, SVGEGT. This CDR3 is 14 amino acids long. The CDR3 nucleotides are TGTGCCACCCAACTAGCGGGAGCCCCCTACGAGCAGTACTTC. The encoded protein is CATQLAGAPYEQYF.

In this sample, this clonotype turned up many times. The chain combines TRBV7-2 with TRBJ2-7; TRBD1 or TRBD2 may be the D gene (5 bases each). Germline V gives CDR1 SGHTA, CDR2 FQGNSA. The V end was cut by 5 bases, the J end by 7 bases, with 18 bases between. The CDR3 has 14 amino acids. The chain's CDR3 is CASSQGRPSREQYF. The CDR3 DNA reads as TGTGCCAGCAGCCAGGGACGGCCAAGTAGGGAGCAGTACTTC.

This clonotype showed up many times. The chain couples TRBV7-2 to TRBJ2-1, with D possibly called TRBD1 or TRBD2 (5 bases each). The CDR3 runs to 16 residues. V lost 4 bases to trimming and J lost 2 bases, with 15 bases between them. Germline lookup yields CDR1 SGHTA and CDR2 FQGNSA. CDR3 region: CASSSTGPMTYNEQFF. The CDR3 DNA reads TGTGCCAGCAGCTCGACGGGGCCGATGACCTACAATGAGCAGTTCTTC.

This clonotype was observed many times. V is TRBV7-6 and J is TRBJ2-7; either TRBD1 or TRBD2 may fit D (5 bases each). Trimming stripped 0 bases from V and 3 bases from J, with 12 bases between. From germline, CDR1 is SGHVS and CDR2 FNYEAQ. This CDR3 spans 15 amino acids. The CDR3 sequence: CASSLAGGGYYEQYF. The CDR3 bases are TGTGCCAGCAGCTTAGCGGGTGGGGGATACTACGAGCAGTACTTC.

The CDR3: CARPRTAPEETQYF. The CDR3 DNA sequence: TGTGCCAGGCCCCGGACAGCGCCTGAAGAGACCCAGTACTTC. The rearrangement links TRBV28 to TRBJ2-5; D might be TRBD1 (6 bases). The ends were cut back, 9 bases at V and 3 bases at J, with 17 bases in the middle. The CDR3 contains 14 residues. Germline V gene sequence: CDR1 MDHEN, CDR2 SYDVKM. Complete variable domain (other parts from reference TRBV28 and TRBJ2-5): DVKVTQSSRYLVKRTGEKVFLECVQDMDHENMFWYRQDPGLGLRLIYFSYDVKMKEKGDIPEGYSVSREKKERFSLILESASTNQTSMYLCARPRTAPEETQYFGPGTRLLVL.

CDR3 DNA sequence: TGTGCCAGCAGTGTGACCCAGGGCGAGCAGTACTTC. Amino acid sequence: CASSVTQGEQYF. The chain is built from TRBV12-3 or TRBV12-4 and TRBJ2-7, with D possibly being TRBD1 (5 bases). With 5 bases removed from V and 6 bases from J, the gap between germline ends came to 11 bases. The CDR3 has 12 amino acids.